These 21 T cell receptor beta chains were all obtained from the same sample, sequenced in a study of OX40 agonist ivuxolimab in advanced cancers. Only in-frame clones appear in the TCRdb table, and some are missing; sequencing was by immunoSEQ multiplex PCR. The profile covers 90,000 or so clones, with about 90% appearing a single time and 4.5% to 5.5% taken by the ten largest. Sequenced here: CD4+ or CD8+ T cells sorted from blood, sampled in a trial of the OX40 agonist ivuxolimab. All receptors come from an adult with an advanced solid tumor such as melanoma, head and neck, liver or kidney cancer.

The rearrangement uses TRBV2 and TRBJ2-1; 11 positions agree with TRBD2. The CDR3 extends over 14 amino acids. Trimming took 10 bases from V and 6 from J; bases not matched to a gene: 8. Germline V lookup: CDR1 SNHLY, CDR2 FYNNEI. The DNA of the CDR3 is TGTGCCACCCAGGGACTAGCGGTGGGCAATGAGCAGTTCTTC. Translated: CATQGLAVGNEQFF.

V usage is TRBV10-1 and J usage is TRBJ2-1; D not certain. Trimming left V 6 bases short and J 0 bases short, with 9 bases between. The germline CDR1 and CDR2 sequences are WNHNN and SYGVQD (reference sequence). The CDR3 length is 14 residues. In nucleotides, the CDR3 is TGCGCCAGCAGGCGGAACTCCTCCTACAATGAGCAGTTCTTC. This encodes CASRRNSSYNEQFF.

The gene calls are TRBV5-1 and TRBJ2-3; perhaps TRBD2 as D (5 bases). Germline CDR1 is SGHRS and CDR2 is YFSETQ. Trimming took off 5 bases at V and 6 bases at J, with 7 bases between the two ends. CDR3 length: 11 residues. The CDR3 reads CASREADTQYF. In DNA, the CDR3 is TGCGCCAGCAGGGAGGCGGATACGCAGTATTTT.

The chain is built from TRBV7-2 and TRBJ2-1; D is undetermined. Germline CDR1 SGHTA, CDR2 FQGNSA. This CDR3 spans 15 amino acids. Trimming stripped 4 bases from V and 3 bases from J, with 13 bases between. CDR3 protein: CASSSPGRNYNEQFF. CDR3 nucleotide sequence: TGTGCCAGCAGCTCTCCGGGCAGGAACTACAATGAGCAGTTCTTC.

V usage is TRBV21-1 and J usage is TRBJ1-2; the D call of TRBD1 is as the table states it, not checked on the DNA. TRBV21-1 corresponds to a pseudogene. The CDR3 spans 14 residues. CDR3 coding DNA: TGTGCCAGCAGCAAAGGACAGAACCACTATGGCTACACCTTC. This translates into CASSKGQNHYGYTF.

The chain joins TRBV28 to TRBJ2-1; 7 nucleotides agree with TRBD1. Germline CDR1 and CDR2: MDHEN and SYDVKM. This CDR3 has 11 amino acids. J lost 8 bases, V lost 5 bases, and 0 bases had no gene match. CDR3 loop: CASSDRDEQFF. CDR3 bases: TGTGCCAGCAGTGACAGGGATGAGCAGTTCTTC. The full variable domain, with the rest looked up from reference TRBV28 and TRBJ2-1, is DVKVTQSSRYLVKRTGEKVFLECVQDMDHENMFWYRQDPGLGLRLIYFSYDVKMKEKGDIPEGYSVSREKKERFSLILESASTNQTSMYLCASSDRDEQFFGPGTRLTVL.

This clone was seen more than once but under ten times. This chain connects TRBV5-1 to TRBJ2-4; 14 bases line up with TRBD2. The CDR3 is made up of 15 amino acids. Germline CDR1 SGHRS, CDR2 YFSETQ. V lost 4 bases and J lost 12; bases outside the gene matches: 9. CDR3 sequence (DNA): TGCGCCAGCAGCCCCGGGACTAGCGGGAGTATCCGTCAGTACTTC. Translating it yields CASSPGTSGSIRQYF.

The chain uses TRBV11-2 and TRBJ2-4, with D possibly called TRBD1 or TRBD2 (5 bases each). CDR1 SGHAT and CDR2 FQNNGV come from the germline V gene. This CDR3 has 14 amino acids. Trimming removed 3 bases at V and 5 bases at J, with 11 bases between. As DNA, the CDR3 is TGTGCCAGCAGCTTGGGGCAGGGAGAAAACATTCAGTACTTC. As protein: CASSLGQGENIQYF.

V gene TRBV7-9 combines with J gene TRBJ1-1; D possibly corresponds to TRBD1 (5 bases). V was trimmed by 8 bases and J by 4 bases, leaving 14 bases between them. The CDR3 contains 13 residues. Germline V gene lookup returns CDR1 SEHNR and CDR2 FQNEAQ (reference sequence). Here the CDR3 reads CASFRRALTEAFF. As DNA, the CDR3 is TGTGCCAGCTTCCGCAGGGCGCTCACTGAAGCTTTCTTT.

This chain connects TRBV14 to TRBJ2-1, with D perhaps TRBD2 (6 bases). V was cut by 8 bases and J by 7 bases, with 21 bases left in between. Germline loops: CDR1 SGHDN, CDR2 FVKESK. The CDR3 contains 15 residues. CDR3 DNA sequence: TGTGCCAGCGGGGGAGGAGGGAGGAGGAGGAATGAGCAGTTCTTC. Translated: CASGGGGRRRNEQFF.

The J gene is TRBJ1-2, the V gene TRBV2; D remains ambiguous. This CDR3 region has 13 residues. The V gene's germline CDR1 is SNHLY and CDR2 FYNNEI. Trimming took 4 bases from V and 6 from J, leaving 12 bases between them. The CDR3 spells CASSVALGDGYTF. CDR3 coding DNA: TGTGCCAGCAGTGTGGCCCTTGGGGATGGCTACACCTTC. Together with reference TRBV2 and TRBJ1-2, the CDR3 gives the full variable domain: EPEVTQTPSHQVTQMGQEVILRCVPISNHLYFYWYRQILGQKVEFLVSFYNNEISEKSEIFDDQFSVERPDGSNFTLKIRSTKLEDSAMYFCASSVALGDGYTFGSGTRLTVV.

This clone was counted a single time. The J gene is TRBJ2-1, the V gene TRBV11-2; tentative D call: TRBD2 (7 bases). The CDR3 has 17 amino acids. The V and J ends lost 0 bases and 6 bases respectively, with 18 bases between them. The germline V gene encodes CDR1 SGHAT and CDR2 FQNNGV. This chain's CDR3 is CASSLDRGSGTPNEQFF. Here the CDR3 DNA reads TGTGCCAGCAGCTTAGATCGAGGAAGCGGGACACCCAATGAGCAGTTCTTC. The full variable domain, its missing parts supplied by reference TRBV11-2 and TRBJ2-1, is EAGVAQSPRYKIIEKRQSVAFWCNPISGHATLYWYQQILGQGPKLLIQFQNNGVVDDSQLPKDRFSAERLKGVDSTLKIQPAKLEDSAVYLCASSLDRGSGTPNEQFFGPGTRLTVL.

The chain carries TRBV11-3 and TRBJ2-3; 7 bases are shared with TRBD1. The V and J ends lost 7 bases and 3 bases, in that order; junction bases with no gene match: 10. Germline CDR1 reads SGHNT; CDR2 reads YENEEA. This CDR3 has 15 residues. CDR3 coding DNA: TGTGCCAGCACCGCAGAGGGGGCCTTAACAGATACGCAGTATTTT. Its translation is CASTAEGALTDTQYF.

The chain carries TRBV5-1 and TRBJ2-6; 8 bases map to TRBD1. The J segment lost 2 bases and the V segment lost 1 base, leaving 2 bases of the junction unmatched. The germline gives CDR1 SGHRS, CDR2 YFSETQ. The CDR3 runs to 16 residues. Here the CDR3 DNA reads TGCGCCAGCAGCTTGCAACAGGGGGCTGGGGCCAACGTCCTGACTTTC. This codes for CASSLQQGAGANVLTF. Supplemented by reference TRBV5-1 and TRBJ2-6, the full variable domain reads KAGVTQTPRYLIKTRGQQVTLSCSPISGHRSVSWYQQTPGQGLQFLFEYFSETQRNKGNFPGRFSGRQFSNSRSEMNVSTLELGDSALYLCASSLQQGAGANVLTFGAGSRLTVL.

V is TRBV5-6 and J is TRBJ2-3; no firm D call. The V and J ends lost 0 bases and 2 bases respectively, with 13 bases between them. Germline V gives CDR1 SGHDT, CDR2 YYEEEE. This CDR3 has 16 residues. CDR3 DNA sequence: TGTGCCAGCAGCTTGGATGGCTTTCGGCACACAGATACGCAGTATTTT. Translated: CASSLDGFRHTDTQYF.

This chain joins TRBV5-1 and TRBJ2-5, with 12 bases identical to TRBD1. Germline loops: CDR1 SGHRS, CDR2 YFSETQ. After removal of 3 bases from V and 5 bases from J, the junction contained 5 bases not matched to a gene. This CDR3 is 15 amino acids long. The chain's CDR3 is CASSWGTGGAETQYF. Here the CDR3 DNA reads TGCGCCAGCAGCTGGGGGACAGGGGGCGCGGAGACCCAGTACTTC.

This clone came up a few times. This chain joins TRBV10-3 and TRBJ1-5; tentative D call: TRBD1 (5 bases). CDR1 is ENHRY and CDR2 is SYGVKD in the germline V gene. The CDR3 totals 15 residues. Deletions cut 7 bases from V and 6 bases from J, with 19 bases between. CDR3 coding DNA: TGTGCCATCATCAAAGGGGTAGGAGAGTGTCAGCCCCAGCATTTT. The encoded protein is CAIIKGVGECQPQHF.

The rearrangement uses TRBV7-8 and TRBJ1-2, with D maybe TRBD1 (6 bases). Per the germline V gene, CDR1 is SGHVS and CDR2 is FQNEAQ. V lost 4 bases and J 4 bases, leaving 7 bases between the germline ends. CDR3 length: 12 amino acids. CDR3 coding DNA: TGTGCCAGCAGCTCGGACAGCTATGGCTACACCTTC. Residues: CASSSDSYGYTF.

V is TRBV5-6 and J is TRBJ1-2, with D hard to call. This CDR3 region has 14 residues. Looked up from germline, CDR1 is SGHDT and CDR2 is YYEEEE. V dropped 3 bases and J dropped 8 bases, with 17 bases sitting between them. The CDR3 sequence is CASSWTGRLAGYTF. CDR3 nucleotide sequence: TGTGCCAGCAGCTGGACCGGGAGACTAGCAGGCTACACCTTC. Combining the CDR3 with reference TRBV5-6 and TRBJ1-2 gives the whole variable domain DAGVTQSPTHLIKTRGQQVTLRCSPKSGHDTVSWYQQALGQGPQFIFQYYEEEERQRGNFPDRFSGHQFPNYSSELNVNALLLGDSALYLCASSWTGRLAGYTFGSGTRLTVV.

The chain links TRBV2 to TRBJ1-2; D is perhaps TRBD1 (6 bases). The CDR3 extends over 13 amino acids. Per the germline V gene, CDR1 is SNHLY and CDR2 is FYNNEI. Trimming removed 7 bases from V and 5 bases from J, with 14 bases in between. CDR3 nucleotide sequence: TGTGCCAGCAATGGGGGGCGGGTGTATGGCTACACCTTC. Protein product: CASNGGRVYGYTF.

The DNA for the CDR3 is TGTGCCTGGAGTCCCCACGCGGGAGGGCCTTCTGAGCAGTACTTC. It specifies CAWSPHAGGPSEQYF. The chain carries TRBV30 and TRBJ2-7; TRBD2 matches 9 bases. CDR3 size: 15 residues. Germline loops: CDR1 GTSNPN, CDR2 SVGIG (reference sequence). J was trimmed by 7 bases and V by 2 bases; bases with no gene match: 12. Looking up the rest from reference TRBV30 and TRBJ2-7 gives the full variable domain: SQTIHQWPATLVQPVGSPLSLECTVEGTSNPNLYWYRQAAGRGLQLLFYSVGIGQISSEVPQNLSASRPQDRQFILSSKKLLLSDSGFYLCAWSPHAGGPSEQYFGPGTRLTVT.